This is a list of T cell receptor beta chains from one sample in a study of graft-versus-host responses after intestinal transplantation. For these receptors, no antigen is known. Generated by immunoSEQ multiplex PCR, the TCRdb table keeps only in-frame clones and is missing some. The sample holds approximately 80,000 clones; around 90% are singletons and the top ten take 0.34%. The sample here was unstimulated CD4+ T cells sorted from spleen or lymph node cells, taken before intestinal transplant. Source of these receptors: a human donor who received an intestinal transplant. Each CDR3 is given with its conserved first and last residue. D genes are given only for firm matches. Where a row states a size, it is once, few, many or the class of an expanded clone; other rows omit it.

13	.	TRBV28	.	TRBJ1-4	TGTGCCAGCAGGGAGTCGGGGGAGGAAAAACTGTTTTTT	CASRESGEEKLFF
14	few	TRBV7-8	.	TRBJ1-3	TGTGCCAGCAGCTTAGTAGCTTTTGGAAACACCATATATTTT	CASSLVAFGNTIYF
15	.	TRBV19	TRBD2	TRBJ2-7	TGTGCCAGTAGTGCCTCTAGCGGGAGGGCCTACGAGCAGTACTTC	CASSASSGRAYEQYF
14	.	TRBV28	.	TRBJ1-1	TGTGCCAGCAGCCCCGGGACACCATACACTGAAGCTTTCTTT	CASSPGTPYTEAFF
17	.	TRBV14	TRBD2	TRBJ2-1	TGTGCCAGCAGCACGCGCGTACTAGCGCGCTCCTACAATGAGCAGTTCTTC	CASSTRVLARSYNEQFF
14	.	TRBV5-1	.	TRBJ1-5	TGCGCCAGCAGCGTCTCGGGGGGCAATCAGCCCCAGCATTTT	CASSVSGGNQPQHF
18	.	TRBV27	TRBD1	TRBJ2-2	TGTGCCAGCAGTCTACCTACACAGGGGCGGGCGAACACCGGGGAGCTGTTTTTT	CASSLPTQGRANTGELFF
15	.	TRBV7-3	TRBD2	TRBJ2-3	TGTGCCAGCAGTCTCATAGCGGGAGGCGAGGATACGCAGTATTTT	CASSLIAGGEDTQYF
17	few	TRBV4-2	TRBD2	TRBJ2-3	TGTGCCAGCAGCCAACCCGGCACTAGCGGGAGATCCGATACGCAGTATTTT	CASSQPGTSGRSDTQYF
17	few	TRBV19	TRBD2	TRBJ2-1	TGTGCCAGTAGATCAAATGAGCGGGGGGGCCGGCACAATGAGCAGTTCTTC	CASRSNERGGRHNEQFF
13	.	TRBV6-4	.	TRBJ1-1	TGTGCCAGCAGTACTCGGGGGGGTACTGAAGCTTTCTTT	CASSTRGGTEAFF
14	.	TRBV6-5	TRBD1	TRBJ1-2	TGTGCCAGCACCAACAGGGGGATTAACTATGGCTACACCTTC	CASTNRGINYGYTF
15	once	TRBV19	TRBD1	TRBJ1-2	TGTGCCAGTAGTGCTCCGGGACAGACTTTATATGGCTACACCTTC	CASSAPGQTLYGYTF
14	.	TRBV7-6	.	TRBJ2-7	TGTGCCAGCAGCCTCGGGTCAGGGGCAAGGGAGCAGTACTTC	CASSLGSGAREQYF
14	.	TRBV15	TRBD1	TRBJ2-5	TGTGCCACCAGCAGAGACAGACAGGGGGAGACCCAGTACTTC	CATSRDRQGETQYF
14	.	TRBV27	.	TRBJ1-1	TGTGCCAGCAGTGGGGGGGGGATGAACACTGAAGCTTTCTTT	CASSGGGMNTEAFF
13	once	TRBV6-1	.	TRBJ1-5	TGTGCCAGCAGTGCGGGGAGCAATCAGCCCCAGCATTTT	CASSAGSNQPQHF
16	.	TRBV19	TRBD1	TRBJ2-6	TGTGCCAGTAGTATGACAGGGGGCGCTGGGGCCAACGTCCTGACTTTC	CASSMTGGAGANVLTF
17	.	TRBV5-1	TRBD2	TRBJ2-5	TGCGCCAGCAGCTCCTTGGGACTAGCGGGAACGGAGGAGACCCAGTACTTC	CASSSLGLAGTEETQYF
15	.	TRBV2	TRBD2	TRBJ2-5	TGTGCCAGCAGTGAACACCTAGCGGGGCAAGAGACCCAGTACTTC	CASSEHLAGQETQYF
16	.	TRBV4-1	TRBD1	TRBJ2-4	TGCGCCAGCAGCCAAGGTCGGACAGGTCCCGAGGGCATTCAGTACTTC	CASSQGRTGPEGIQYF
17	.	TRBV15	.	TRBJ1-5	TGTGCCACCAGCAGAGACAAGGGGGTGCAGGGTCGTCAGCCCCAGCATTTT	CATSRDKGVQGRQPQHF
16	.	TRBV27	.	TRBJ2-7	TGTGCCAGCAGTCCCTCCGCTAGCATTGGGATATACGAGCAGTACTTC	CASSPSASIGIYEQYF
14	once	TRBV11-2	TRBD2	TRBJ2-7	TGTGCCAGCAGCGTGACTAGCGGACCCTACGAGCAGTACTTC	CASSVTSGPYEQYF
16	.	TRBV5-1	TRBD2	TRBJ2-1	TGCGCCAGCAGCTCGGGACTAGCGGGGACCTACAATGAGCAGTTCTTC	CASSSGLAGTYNEQFF
15	.	TRBV6-1	.	TRBJ2-7	TGTGCCAGCACCCGAGAGACTCCATTCACCTACGAGCAGTACTTC	CASTRETPFTYEQYF
13	once	TRBV28	.	TRBJ2-7	TGTGCCAGCAGTTTGGTAGGGGGCTACGAGCAGTACTTC	CASSLVGGYEQYF
15	once	TRBV7-6	.	TRBJ2-1	TGTGCCAGCAGCTTAGCGGGAGTCGCAAACAATGAGCAGTTCTTC	CASSLAGVANNEQFF
14	.	TRBV2	.	TRBJ2-2	TGTGCCAGCAGTGACAGAACAGGGACCGGGGAGCTGTTTTTT	CASSDRTGTGELFF
13	.	TRBV7-9	TRBD1	TRBJ1-2	TGTGCCAGCAGCTTGTACAGGGGCTATGGCTACACCTTC	CASSLYRGYGYTF
16	.	TRBV2	TRBD2	TRBJ2-3	TGTGCCAGCAACAAAAATCGACTAGCAGTCACAGATACGCAGTATTTT	CASNKNRLAVTDTQYF
14	.	TRBV30	TRBD1	TRBJ1-5	TGTGCCTGGACATGGACAGGGACTAATCAGCCCCAGCATTTT	CAWTWTGTNQPQHF
15	.	TRBV5-4	TRBD2	TRBJ2-5	TGTGCCAGCAGCTTGACTGGACTAGCTCAAGAGACCCAGTACTTC	CASSLTGLAQETQYF
14	.	TRBV7-9	.	TRBJ1-4	TGTGCCAGCAGCTCCCAAAAACAGAATGAAAAACTGTTTTTT	CASSSQKQNEKLFF
14	once	TRBV7-2	.	TRBJ1-6	TGTGCCAGCAGCTTAGGCGAGCGGGGATCACCCCTCCACTTT	CASSLGERGSPLHF
14	.	TRBV10-1	.	TRBJ1-1	TGCGCCAGCAGTGGGGACACAGGGAACACTGAAGCTTTCTTT	CASSGDTGNTEAFF
17	.	TRBV5-3	TRBD2	TRBJ2-7	TGTGCCAGAAGCCTTGCCGGGACTAGCGTTTGTTCCTACGAGCAGTACTTC	CARSLAGTSVCSYEQYF
17	.	TRBV4-1	TRBD1	TRBJ1-1	TGCGCCAGCAGCCAAGATTTGTCCCCAGGGGGCAATGGTGAAGCTTTCTTT	CASSQDLSPGGNGEAFF
15	.	TRBV18	.	TRBJ2-5	TGTGCCAGCTCACCGCTACAGGGATTTCAAGAGACCCAGTACTTC	CASSPLQGFQETQYF
14	.	TRBV9	.	TRBJ1-1	TGTGCCAGCAGCGTAGCGGGTAAGGGGACTGAAGCTTTCTTT	CASSVAGKGTEAFF
13	.	TRBV7-3	.	TRBJ2-5	TGTGCCAGCAGCGATCCAGGGCAAGAGACCCAGTACTTC	CASSDPGQETQYF
15	once	TRBV27	.	TRBJ2-3	TGTGCCAGCAGCCCTGCCCCTACCCGCACAGATACGCAGTATTTT	CASSPAPTRTDTQYF
13	few	TRBV19	.	TRBJ1-1	TGTGCCAGTAGTAAGTATCCTAGCGGTGAAGCTTTCTTT	CASSKYPSGEAFF
15	.	TRBV2	.	TRBJ1-2	TGTGCCAGCGATGAGCTCGGACAGTTGAGCGGAGGCTACACCTTC	CASDELGQLSGGYTF
12	once	TRBV5-4	.	TRBJ2-1	TGTGCCAGCAGCTTACTCTACAATGAGCAGTTCTTC	CASSLLYNEQFF
16	.	TRBV27	.	TRBJ2-5	TGTGCCAGCAGACCTCTGCCGGGACTGGTGCTGGAGACCCAGTACTTC	CASRPLPGLVLETQYF
14	.	TRBV30	TRBD1	TRBJ1-6	TGTGCCTGGAGTATGCAGGGGGCGAATTCACCCCTCCACTTT	CAWSMQGANSPLHF
14	.	TRBV5-1	.	TRBJ2-3	TGCGCCAGCAGCTTGGAGCGGGGCACAGATACGCAGTATTTT	CASSLERGTDTQYF
15	once	TRBV30	.	TRBJ1-3	TGTGCCTGGAGTGTAGCCAGGGCCTCTGGAAACACCATATATTTT	CAWSVARASGNTIYF
15	.	TRBV7-8	TRBD2	TRBJ2-7	TGTGCCAGCAGCTTACCGGGACTAGCGGGGGACGAGCAGTACTTC	CASSLPGLAGDEQYF
15	once	TRBV28	TRBD2	TRBJ2-1	TGTGCCAGCAGTCTACTAGCGGGAGGGAACAATGAGCAGTTCTTC	CASSLLAGGNNEQFF